A single sample gave rise to the 8 T cell receptor beta chains below, sequenced in a study of shared clonotypes between healthy human individuals. Sequenced by immunoSEQ multiplex PCR; TCRdb stores in-frame clones only, minus some. Of 2,100,000 or so clones listed, around 95% were seen once; the top ten hold roughly 0.13%. The sequencing sample was made of naive CD4+ T cells sorted from blood. The subset denotes: CD45RA+ positively selected. Every receptor here comes from a man aged 18 to 35 in good health.

The rearrangement joins TRBV29-1 to TRBJ2-6, with no clear D. The CDR3 covers 14 residues. The germline V gene has CDR1 SQVTM and CDR2 ANQGSEA. With 4 bases removed from V and 4 bases from J, the gap between germline ends came to 11 bases. This CDR3 reads CSVVVGSGANVLTF. Here the CDR3 DNA reads TGCAGCGTTGTAGTGGGATCCGGGGCCAACGTCCTGACTTTC.

The chain links TRBV27 to TRBJ1-2; 7 nucleotides align to TRBD1. The V and J ends lost 5 bases and 0 bases, in that order; junction bases with no gene match: 9. This CDR3 is 16 amino acids long. Per germline, CDR1 MNHEY and CDR2 SMNVEV (reference sequence). DNA for the CDR3: TGTGCCAGCAGTCACTACCGGGACAGTTCTAACTATGGCTACACCTTC. It translates to CASSHYRDSSNYGYTF.

About this clone itself: Other DNA sequences in this sample translate to the same CDR3. This chain joins TRBV2 and TRBJ2-5; D gene uncertain. Germline assignment: CDR1 SNHLY and CDR2 FYNNEI. The germline V and J ends were trimmed by 8 bases and 5 bases, with 6 bases remaining between them. The CDR3 is 10 residues long. The CDR3 is CASGVETQYF. CDR3 DNA: TGTGCCAGCGGGGTGGAGACCCAGTACTTC.

This sequence joins TRBV5-4 and TRBJ1-2; 7 nucleotides match TRBD1. J lost 2 bases, V lost 4 bases, and 23 bases had no gene match. CDR1 and CDR2 from the germline V gene are SGHNT and YYREEE (reference sequence). The CDR3 contains 20 residues. CDR3 DNA sequence: TGTGCCAGCAGCGTGGTTGGCAGAGGGGGCCACGGCGGAGCAAACTATGGCTACACCTTC. Translated, it gives CASSVVGRGGHGGANYGYTF.

The chain links TRBV5-6 to TRBJ1-2; D is perhaps TRBD1 (5 bases). CDR1 and CDR2 from the germline V gene are SGHDT and YYEEEE. The germline V and J ends were trimmed by 0 bases and 4 bases, with 13 bases remaining between them. The CDR3 runs 15 residues. Here the CDR3 DNA reads TGTGCCAGCAGCTTGGATCGCAGGGTAGGCTATGGCTACACCTTC. Translating it yields CASSLDRRVGYGYTF. The full variable domain, completed using reference TRBV5-6 and TRBJ1-2, is DAGVTQSPTHLIKTRGQQVTLRCSPKSGHDTVSWYQQALGQGPQFIFQYYEEEERQRGNFPDRFSGHQFPNYSSELNVNALLLGDSALYLCASSLDRRVGYGYTFGSGTRLTVV.

The rearrangement uses TRBV27 and TRBJ2-1; D is uncertain. V shed 5 bases and J shed 0 bases, with 14 bases lying between them. The germline CDR1 and CDR2 sequences are MNHEY and SMNVEV (reference sequence). The CDR3 consists of 16 residues. CDR3 loop: CASSTPLRDSYNEQFF. The CDR3 nucleotides read TGTGCCAGCAGTACTCCGCTGCGCGACTCCTACAATGAGCAGTTCTTC.

V usage is TRBV10-3 and J usage is TRBJ2-5; no reliable D call. The CDR3 length is 12 residues. Germline V gene sequence: CDR1 ENHRY, CDR2 SYGVKD. The ends were cut back, 6 bases at V and 5 bases at J, with 10 bases in the middle. CDR3 nucleotides: TGTGCCATCAGCGCCACCAGTGAGACCCAGTACTTC. Protein sequence: CAISATSETQYF.

The chain has TRBV10-3 and TRBJ1-5, with D perhaps TRBD1 (5 bases). V was cut by 8 bases and J by 1 base, with 15 bases left in between. CDR3 size: 15 residues. Per the germline V gene, CDR1 is ENHRY and CDR2 is SYGVKD. As DNA, the CDR3 is TGTGCCATCGGGGGGTGGGAGGGGAGCAATCAGCCCCAGCATTTT. It is translated as CAIGGWEGSNQPQHF.